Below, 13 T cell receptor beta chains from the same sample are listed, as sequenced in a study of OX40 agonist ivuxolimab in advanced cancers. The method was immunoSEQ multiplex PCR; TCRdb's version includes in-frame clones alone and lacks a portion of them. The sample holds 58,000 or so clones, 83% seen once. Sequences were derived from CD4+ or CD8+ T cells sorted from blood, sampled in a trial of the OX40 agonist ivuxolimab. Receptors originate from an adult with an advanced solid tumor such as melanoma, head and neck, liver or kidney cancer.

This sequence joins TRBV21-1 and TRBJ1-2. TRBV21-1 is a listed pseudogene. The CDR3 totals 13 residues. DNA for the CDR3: TGTGCCAGCACCCAGGTGGGGGAATGGGGCTACACCTTC. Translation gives CASTQVGEWGYTF.

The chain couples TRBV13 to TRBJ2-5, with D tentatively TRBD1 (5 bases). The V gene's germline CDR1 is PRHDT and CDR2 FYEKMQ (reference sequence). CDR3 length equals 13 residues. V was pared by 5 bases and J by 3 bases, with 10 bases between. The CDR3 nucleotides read TGTGCCAGCAGCCCTAGGGGCGAAGAGACCCAGTACTTC. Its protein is CASSPRGEETQYF. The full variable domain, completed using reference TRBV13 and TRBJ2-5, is AAGVIQSPRHLIKEKRETATLKCYPIPRHDTVYWYQQGPGQDPQFLISFYEKMQSDKGSIPDRFSAQQFSDYHSELNMSSLELGDSALYFCASSPRGEETQYFGPGTRLLVL.

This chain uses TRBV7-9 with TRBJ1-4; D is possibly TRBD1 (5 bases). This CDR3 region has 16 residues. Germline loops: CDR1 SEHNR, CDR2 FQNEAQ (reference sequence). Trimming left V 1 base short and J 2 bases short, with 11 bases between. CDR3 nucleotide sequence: TGTGCCAGCAGCTTAGGTCGGGGCTCCACTAATGAAAAACTGTTTTTT. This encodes CASSLGRGSTNEKLFF. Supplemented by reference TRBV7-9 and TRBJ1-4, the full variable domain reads DTGVSQNPRHKITKRGQNVTFRCDPISEHNRLYWYRQTLGQGPEFLTYFQNEAQLEKSRLLSDRFSAERPKGSFSTLEIQRTEQGDSAMYLCASSLGRGSTNEKLFFGSGTQLSVL.

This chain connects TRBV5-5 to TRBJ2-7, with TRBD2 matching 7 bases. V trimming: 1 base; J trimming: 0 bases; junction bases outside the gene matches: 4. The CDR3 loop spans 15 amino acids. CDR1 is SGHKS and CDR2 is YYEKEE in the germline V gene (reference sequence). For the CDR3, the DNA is TGTGCCAGCAGCTTGTTAGCGGGCGGCTCCTACGAGCAGTACTTC. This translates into CASSLLAGGSYEQYF.

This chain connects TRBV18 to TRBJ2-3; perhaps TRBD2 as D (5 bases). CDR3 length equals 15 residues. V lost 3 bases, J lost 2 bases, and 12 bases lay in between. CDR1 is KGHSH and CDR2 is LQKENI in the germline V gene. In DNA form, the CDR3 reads TGTGCCAGCTCACCCCGGGGTAGCACCACAGATACGCAGTATTTT. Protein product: CASSPRGSTTDTQYF.

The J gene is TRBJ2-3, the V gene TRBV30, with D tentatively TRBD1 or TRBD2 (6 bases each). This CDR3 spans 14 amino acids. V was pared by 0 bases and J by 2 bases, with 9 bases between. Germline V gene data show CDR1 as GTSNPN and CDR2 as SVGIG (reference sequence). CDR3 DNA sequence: TGTGCCTGGAGTGTCGGGGGCCACACAGATACGCAGTATTTT. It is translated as CAWSVGGHTDTQYF.

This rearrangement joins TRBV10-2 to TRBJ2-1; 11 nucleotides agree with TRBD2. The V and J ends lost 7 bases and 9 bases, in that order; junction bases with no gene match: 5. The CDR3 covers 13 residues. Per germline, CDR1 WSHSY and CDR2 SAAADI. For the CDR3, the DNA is TGCGCCAGCACGCTAGCGGGGGGTAGTGAGCAGTTCTTC. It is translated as CASTLAGGSEQFF.

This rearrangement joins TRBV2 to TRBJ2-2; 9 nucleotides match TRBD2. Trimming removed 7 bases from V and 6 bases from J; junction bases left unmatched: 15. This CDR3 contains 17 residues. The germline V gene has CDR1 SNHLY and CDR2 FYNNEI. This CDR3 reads CASIPGSGRFGAGELFF. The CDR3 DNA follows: TGTGCCAGCATCCCGGGTAGCGGGAGATTTGGTGCCGGGGAGCTGTTTTTT.

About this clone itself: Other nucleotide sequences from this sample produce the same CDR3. For the CDR3, the DNA is TGCGCCAGCAGCTTGGAGGGAACCGGGGAGCTGTTTTTT. It codes for CASSLEGTGELFF. This rearrangement joins TRBV5-1 to TRBJ2-2, with no clear D. V lost 0 bases to trimming and J lost 5 bases, with 5 bases between them. The CDR3 covers 13 residues. CDR1 and CDR2 (germline): SGHRS, YFSETQ.

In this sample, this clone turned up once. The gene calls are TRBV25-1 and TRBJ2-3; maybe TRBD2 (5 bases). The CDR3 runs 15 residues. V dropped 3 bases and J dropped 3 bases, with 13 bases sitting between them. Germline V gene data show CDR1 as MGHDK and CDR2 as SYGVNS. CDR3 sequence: CASSDRGLGTDTQYF. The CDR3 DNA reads TGTGCCAGCAGTGACAGAGGGCTTGGGACAGATACGCAGTATTTT.

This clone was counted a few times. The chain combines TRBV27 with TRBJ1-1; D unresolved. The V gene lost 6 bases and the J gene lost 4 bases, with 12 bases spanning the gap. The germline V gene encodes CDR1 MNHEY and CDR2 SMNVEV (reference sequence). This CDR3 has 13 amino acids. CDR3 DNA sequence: TGTGCCAGCAGGGGGAGTCTGGCCACTGAAGCTTTCTTT. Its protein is CASRGSLATEAFF.

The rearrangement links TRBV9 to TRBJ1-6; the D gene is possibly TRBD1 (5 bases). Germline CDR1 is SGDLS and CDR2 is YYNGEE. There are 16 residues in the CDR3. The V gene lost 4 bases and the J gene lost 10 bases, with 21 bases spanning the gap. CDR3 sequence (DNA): TGTGCCAGCAGCCCCGCCGGGACCCTAACACCCTCACCCCTCCACTTT. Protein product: CASSPAGTLTPSPLHF.

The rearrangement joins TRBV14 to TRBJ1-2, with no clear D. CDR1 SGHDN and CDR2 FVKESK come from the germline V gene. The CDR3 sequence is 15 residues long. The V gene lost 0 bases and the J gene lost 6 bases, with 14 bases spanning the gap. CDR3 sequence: CASSQDLRSPHGYTF. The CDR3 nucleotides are TGTGCCAGCAGCCAAGATCTTAGAAGCCCCCATGGCTACACCTTC.